This T cell receptor beta chain was recorded in a study of T cell responses to AZD1222 COVID-19 vaccine. Findings of the study overall: Recipients of AZD1222 seropositive at baseline numbered only 6 or 7. There were repertoire samples only from the period after the peak T cell response. Most donors were white British and more were female, and clonal diversity was possibly underestimated. Spike-specific TCR depth and breadth grew after two AZD1222 doses.

As regards this clone: The antigen remains undetermined.

Method: immunoSEQ multiplex PCR; TCRdb's copy keeps in-frame clones and lacks some. The sample lists under 150,000 clones; over 75% were seen once. CDR3 length equals 15 residues. The germline V gene encodes CDR1 KGHSH and CDR2 LQKENI. V was trimmed by 3 bases and J by 8 bases, leaving 16 bases between them. Sequencing was performed on peripheral blood, taken 28 days after the second dose of the MenACWY control vaccine. The TCR was taken from an adult who received the MenACWY meningococcal vaccine as a control. The chain has TRBV18 and TRBJ1-4; possible D gene TRBD1, 5 bases. This CDR3 reads CASSPVGEVSEKLFF. CDR3 nucleotides: TGTGCCAGCTCACCGGTGGGGGAGGTCAGCGAAAAACTGTTTTTT.